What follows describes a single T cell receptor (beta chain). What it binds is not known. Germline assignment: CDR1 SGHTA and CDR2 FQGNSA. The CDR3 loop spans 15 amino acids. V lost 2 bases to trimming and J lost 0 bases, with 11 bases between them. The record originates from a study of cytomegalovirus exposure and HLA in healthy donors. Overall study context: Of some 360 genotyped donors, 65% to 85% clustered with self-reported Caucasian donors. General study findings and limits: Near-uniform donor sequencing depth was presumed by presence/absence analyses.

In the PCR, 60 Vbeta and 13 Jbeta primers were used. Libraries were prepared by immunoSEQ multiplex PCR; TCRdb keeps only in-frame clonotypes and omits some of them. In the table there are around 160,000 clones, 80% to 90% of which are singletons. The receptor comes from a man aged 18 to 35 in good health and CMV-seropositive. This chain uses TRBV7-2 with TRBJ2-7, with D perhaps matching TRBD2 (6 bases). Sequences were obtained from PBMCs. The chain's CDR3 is CASSLLGGSSYEQYF. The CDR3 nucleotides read TGTGCCAGCAGCTTACTTGGAGGGAGCTCCTACGAGCAGTACTTC.